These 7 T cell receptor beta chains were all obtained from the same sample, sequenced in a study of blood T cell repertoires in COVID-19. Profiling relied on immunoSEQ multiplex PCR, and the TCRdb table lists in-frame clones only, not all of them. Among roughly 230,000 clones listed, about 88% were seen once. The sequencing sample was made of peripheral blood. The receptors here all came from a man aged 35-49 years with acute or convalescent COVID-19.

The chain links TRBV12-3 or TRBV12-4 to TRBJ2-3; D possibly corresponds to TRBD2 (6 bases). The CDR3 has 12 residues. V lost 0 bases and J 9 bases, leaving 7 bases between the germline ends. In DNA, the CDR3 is TGTGCCAGCAGTTTAGCCGGGGGAACGCAGTATTTT. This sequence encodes CASSLAGGTQYF.

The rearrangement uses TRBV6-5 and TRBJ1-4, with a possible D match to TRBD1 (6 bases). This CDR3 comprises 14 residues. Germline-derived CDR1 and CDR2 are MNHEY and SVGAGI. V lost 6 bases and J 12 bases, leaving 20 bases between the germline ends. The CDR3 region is CASRSYQGSGQLFF. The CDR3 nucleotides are TGTGCCAGCAGATCATATCAGGGGTCCGGGCAACTGTTTTTT.

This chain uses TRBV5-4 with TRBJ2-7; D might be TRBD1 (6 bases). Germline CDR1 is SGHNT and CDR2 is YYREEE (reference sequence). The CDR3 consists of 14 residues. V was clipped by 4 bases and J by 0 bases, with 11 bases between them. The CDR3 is CASSQDSFSYEQYF. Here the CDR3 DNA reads TGTGCCAGCAGCCAGGACAGTTTCTCCTACGAGCAGTACTTC.

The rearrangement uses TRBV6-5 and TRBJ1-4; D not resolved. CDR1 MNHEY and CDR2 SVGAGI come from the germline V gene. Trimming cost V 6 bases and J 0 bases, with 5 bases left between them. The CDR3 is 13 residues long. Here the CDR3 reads CASRSSTNEKLFF. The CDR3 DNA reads TGTGCCAGCAGATCTTCAACTAATGAAAAACTGTTTTTT.

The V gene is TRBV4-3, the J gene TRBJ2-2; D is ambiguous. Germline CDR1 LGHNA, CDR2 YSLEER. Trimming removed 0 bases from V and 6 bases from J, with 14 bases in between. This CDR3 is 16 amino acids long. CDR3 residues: CASSQDTLSYPGELFF. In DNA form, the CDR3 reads TGCGCCAGCAGCCAAGACACCCTTTCCTATCCCGGGGAGCTGTTTTTT.

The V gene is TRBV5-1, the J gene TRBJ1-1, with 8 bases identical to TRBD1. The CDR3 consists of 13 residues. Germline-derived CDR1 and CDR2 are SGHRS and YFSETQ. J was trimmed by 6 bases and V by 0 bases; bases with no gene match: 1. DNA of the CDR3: TGCGCCAGCAGCTTGGTACAGGGGGCTGAAGCTTTCTTT. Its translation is CASSLVQGAEAFF.

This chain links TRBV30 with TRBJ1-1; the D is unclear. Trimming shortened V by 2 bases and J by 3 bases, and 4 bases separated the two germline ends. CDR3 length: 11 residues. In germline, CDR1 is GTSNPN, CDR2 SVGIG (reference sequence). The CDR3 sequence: CAWSQDTEAFF. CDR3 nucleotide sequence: TGTGCCTGGAGTCAGGACACTGAAGCTTTCTTT.